This TCR beta chain emerged from a study of shared clonotypes between healthy human individuals. Points from the study as a whole: Between a few donors, naive CD4 clonotypes were shared at a level of about 5%. It was the few donors that limited the genetic and exposure-history diversity represented.

An even split of each subset's genomic DNA across several immunoSEQ plates was performed. The repertoire was sequenced with immunoSEQ multiplex PCR; TCRdb's copy has only in-frame clones and lacks some. The sample has some 2.3 million clones; 85% to 95% are singletons. V shed 4 bases and J 8 bases; nucleotides not matched to a gene: 11. The CDR3 is made up of 17 amino acids. Germline CDR1 and CDR2: MNHNS and SASEGT. Recent vaccinations or acute infections were absent in the healthy HIV-negative adult donors. With regard to this clone: Its antigen is as yet unknown.

The source is a man aged 18-30 years in good health. Some clones in this sample may be carry-over from other donors' samples. The chain has TRBV6-1 and TRBJ2-1, with TRBD2 matching over 13 bases. Sequenced: naive CD4+ T cells from PBMCs. Regarding subset: CD45RA+ positively selected. The CDR3 DNA is TGTGCCAGCAGTGGGACCCTAGGACTAGCGGGAGACCATGAGCAGTTCTTC. Translated, it gives CASSGTLGLAGDHEQFF.